The entry below gives a single TCR beta chain sequence along with its context. Original processing notes: Amplification from reference gene primers served as the basis for estimated nucleated cell counts. Sequencing used immunoSEQ multiplex PCR; TCRdb keeps in-frame clones, though not all of them. The V and J calls and clone size are taken from that table; D and trimming were inferred from the DNA. Among about 110,000 clones listed, 55% to 75% were seen once. CDR1 is MDHEN and CDR2 is SYDVKM in the germline V gene. The CDR3 spans 13 residues. Trimming took 8 bases from V and 3 from J; bases not matched to a gene: 0. The data originate from a study of blood T cell repertoires in COVID-19. For the study at large: Sites in the United States, Italy and Spain provided acute and convalescent COVID-19 samples. In each case, the material was cDNA or gDNA derived from T cells, B-cell-depleted T cells, or PBMCs.

Material: peripheral blood. The chain couples TRBV28 to TRBJ2-3; 12 positions match TRBD2. The TCR was taken from a woman in her 40s with acute or convalescent COVID-19. CDR3 amino acids: CASGTSGTDTQYF. DNA of the CDR3: TGTGCCAGCGGGACTAGCGGGACAGATACGCAGTATTTT.